The following is a TCR beta chain sequence with its context. The record originates from a study of T cell responses to AZD1222 COVID-19 vaccine. In the study overall: The analysis combined second doses at about 4 or about 12 weeks.

TCRdb's table, derived via immunoSEQ multiplex PCR, lists solely in-frame clones and lacks some. Of about 160,000 clones in the sample, 90% to 95% were seen once. The CDR3 loop spans 15 amino acids. The J segment lost 1 base and the V segment lost 10 bases, leaving 9 bases of the junction unmatched. The germline CDR1 and CDR2 sequences are ENHRY and SYGVKD. V is TRBV10-3 and J is TRBJ1-3; 8 nucleotides align to TRBD1. This material consisted of peripheral blood, taken on day 0 of AZD1222 vaccination. The sequence was collected from an adult in good health. CDR3 in DNA: TGTGCCACCCAAACGGACAGGGTTTCTGGAAACACCATATATTTT. It translates to CATQTDRVSGNTIYF.